A single TCR beta chain is shown here with its context. The antigen remains unidentified. Treatment in this sample: 10-day PBMC culture with coronavirus spike peptide pools or control peptides (ViraFEST assay). Sequenced with the Oncomine TCR Beta short-read assay was DNA taken from cultured CD4+ T cells. TCRdb reprocessed the PCR reads with MiXCR, giving one entry per CDR3 protein. The sample shows about 14,000 distinct CDR3 sequences, 55% to 70% of them seen only once. This entry belongs to a study of vaccination and CD4 T cells after COVID-19. Sequenced input: CD4+ T cells from blood, cultured in vitro. This sequence was found in a human donor who had recovered from COVID-19.

CDR3: CASSSQSGNSYNEQFF. The CDR3 nucleotides are TGTGCCAGCAGCTCACAGAGCGGGAACTCCTACAATGAGCAGTTCTTC. The V call is TRBV7-3, the J call TRBJ2-1, with TRBD2 matching over 7 bases. The germline CDR1 and CDR2 sequences are SGHTA and FQGTGA. The CDR3 sequence is 16 residues long. V shed 4 bases and J 0 bases; nucleotides not matched to a gene: 6.